The next 23 T cell receptor beta chains were all read from a single sample in a study of shared clonotypes between healthy human individuals. Profiled with immunoSEQ multiplex PCR; TCRdb holds only in-frame clones, not every one. The profile shows about 580,000 clones, 95% to 98% of them singletons. CD45RO-negative cells were positively selected for CCR7, leaving out terminally differentiated effector memory CD45RA+ cells. The sample comprised naive CD8+ T cells sorted from blood. The receptors stem from a man aged 30 to 39 in good health.

The genes are TRBV5-4 and TRBJ1-4; tentative D call: TRBD1 (5 bases). Germline V gene sequence: CDR1 SGHNT, CDR2 YYREEE (reference sequence). This CDR3 is built from 15 residues. V dropped 4 bases and J dropped 8 bases, with 18 bases sitting between them. CDR3 sequence: CASSGGRNAGEKLFF. CDR3 coding DNA: TGTGCCAGCAGCGGGGGTAGGAACGCGGGGGAAAAACTGTTTTTT.

This clone appeared a single time. The chain is built from TRBV5-5 and TRBJ2-7; 8 bases align to TRBD2. CDR1 SGHKS and CDR2 YYEKEE come from the germline V gene (reference sequence). V lost 4 bases to trimming and J lost 4 bases; unmatched junction nucleotides: 7. CDR3 length equals 14 residues. In nucleotides, the CDR3 is TGTGCCAGCAGCACCAGCGGGAGCGAGTACGAGCAGTACTTC. It translates to CASSTSGSEYEQYF.

The J gene is TRBJ1-1, the V gene TRBV27; D not resolved. Germline values: CDR1 MNHEY, CDR2 SMNVEV (reference sequence). The length of the CDR3 is 13 residues. Deletions cut 5 bases from V and 3 bases from J, with 10 bases between. The DNA of the CDR3 is TGTGCCAGCAGTGGAGATCGTTACACTGAAGCTTTCTTT. Translating gives CASSGDRYTEAFF.

This clone came up once. The V gene is TRBV4-2, the J gene TRBJ2-7, with 13 bases lining up with TRBD2. V shed 4 bases, J shed 2 bases, and the junction held 2 bases outside the gene matches. CDR3 size: 15 residues. Germline values: CDR1 LGHNA, CDR2 YNFKEQ. The CDR3 spells CASSPGTSGTYEQYF. In DNA form, the CDR3 reads TGTGCCAGCAGCCCGGGGACTAGCGGGACCTACGAGCAGTACTTC.

The rearrangement links TRBV4-1 to TRBJ2-1; D might be TRBD1 (6 bases). V was trimmed by 4 bases and J by 8 bases, leaving 12 bases between them. The germline gives CDR1 MGHRA, CDR2 YSYEKL. CDR3 length equals 13 residues. The CDR3 loop is CASSPQNRDEQFF. The CDR3 nucleotides read TGCGCCAGCAGCCCGCAGAACAGGGATGAGCAGTTCTTC.

The chain recombines TRBV28 with TRBJ1-4; D unresolved. Per germline, CDR1 MDHEN and CDR2 SYDVKM. The CDR3 length is 14 residues. Trimming stripped 7 bases from V and 5 bases from J, with 14 bases between. CDR3 in amino acids: CASTTQGWNEKLFF. CDR3 in DNA: TGTGCCAGCACAACACAAGGTTGGAATGAAAAACTGTTTTTT.

The CDR3 DNA follows: TGCGCCAGCAGCCAGGGGATGACTTCCAATGAGCAGTTCTTC. Its translation: CASSQGMTSNEQFF. The chain couples TRBV4-1 to TRBJ2-1; D remains ambiguous. The CDR3 consists of 14 residues. V lost 3 bases, J lost 6 bases, and 12 bases lay in between. The germline CDR1 and CDR2 sequences are MGHRA and YSYEKL.

The gene calls are TRBV25-1 and TRBJ2-7, with 11 bases lining up with TRBD2. The CDR3 length is 17 residues. CDR1 is MGHDK and CDR2 is SYGVNS in the germline V gene. Losses at the gene ends were 1 base for V and 3 bases for J; bases not matched to a gene: 8. This CDR3 is CASSESRGTSGSYEQYF. DNA for the CDR3: TGTGCCAGCAGTGAATCGAGGGGAACTAGCGGGAGCTACGAGCAGTACTTC.

The V and J genes are TRBV7-2 and TRBJ2-1; D is unclear. V lost 3 bases and J 3 bases, leaving 6 bases between the germline ends. The CDR3 extends over 13 amino acids. CDR1 and CDR2 from the germline V gene are SGHTA and FQGNSA. CDR3 in DNA: TGTGCCAGCAGCTTTAAGGACTACAATGAGCAGTTCTTC. This translates into CASSFKDYNEQFF.

The chain uses TRBV27 and TRBJ2-3; the match to TRBD2 covers 8 bases. V shed 7 bases and J 2 bases; nucleotides not matched to a gene: 5. The CDR3 has 14 residues. In germline, CDR1 is MNHEY, CDR2 SMNVEV (reference sequence). The CDR3 DNA sequence: TGTGCCAGCAAGGTAGCGGGATTCACAGATACGCAGTATTTT. Protein: CASKVAGFTDTQYF.

This rearrangement joins TRBV9 to TRBJ2-1; 8 bases are a match to TRBD1. There are 15 residues in the CDR3. Germline-derived CDR1 and CDR2 are SGDLS and YYNGEE. J lost 6 bases, V lost 0 bases, and 5 bases had no gene match. CDR3 sequence (DNA): TGTGCCAGCAGCGTAGGGACAGGGCCGCCCAATGAGCAGTTCTTC. It is translated as CASSVGTGPPNEQFF.

This chain uses TRBV9 with TRBJ1-1; D perhaps matches TRBD1 (5 bases). Looked up from germline, CDR1 is SGDLS and CDR2 is YYNGEE. V gave up 4 bases and J gave up 3 bases, with 16 bases separating them. The CDR3 sequence is 15 residues long. The CDR3 spells CASSTSWGVDTEAFF. CDR3 coding DNA: TGTGCCAGCAGCACTAGCTGGGGGGTAGACACTGAAGCTTTCTTT. Together with reference TRBV9 and TRBJ1-1, the CDR3 gives the full variable domain: DSGVTQTPKHLITATGQRVTLRCSPRSGDLSVYWYQQSLDQGLQFLIQYYNGEERAKGNILERFSAQQFPDLHSELNLSSLELGDSALYFCASSTSWGVDTEAFFGQGTRLTVV.

The J gene is TRBJ2-7, the V gene TRBV27; 8 nucleotides line up with TRBD2. CDR1 and CDR2 from the germline V gene are MNHEY and SMNVEV (reference sequence). The V segment lost 4 bases and the J segment 7 bases; nucleotides outside the gene matches: 9. The CDR3 sequence is 14 residues long. Here the CDR3 DNA reads TGTGCCAGCAGTTCGGGACTAGGAATGTGGGAGCAGTACTTC. Its protein product is CASSSGLGMWEQYF.

The V gene is TRBV7-2, the J gene TRBJ2-7, with D perhaps matching TRBD1 (6 bases). Trimming removed 5 bases from V and 5 bases from J, with 13 bases in between. Germline CDR1 is SGHTA and CDR2 is FQGNSA. This CDR3 is 13 amino acids long. CDR3 amino acids: CASSPGHPDEQYF. CDR3 nucleotides: TGTGCCAGCAGCCCGGGACACCCGGACGAGCAGTACTTC.

This sequence joins TRBV5-4 and TRBJ2-1, with D perhaps TRBD2 (7 bases). The CDR3 is 17 amino acids. Trimming cost V 0 bases and J 2 bases, with 15 bases left between them. Per the germline V gene, CDR1 is SGHNT and CDR2 is YYREEE (reference sequence). CDR3 DNA: TGTGCCAGCAGCTTGGCCGGATCGGGGGGCGCCTACAATGAGCAGTTCTTC. As protein: CASSLAGSGGAYNEQFF.

The chain links TRBV10-3 to TRBJ2-7, with TRBD1 identical over 10 bases. Germline CDR1 and CDR2: ENHRY and SYGVKD. The CDR3 has 15 residues. The ends lost 5 bases at V and 4 bases at J; junction bases unmatched: 8. CDR3 sequence reads: CAISRPGTGEYEQYF. CDR3 nucleotide sequence: TGTGCCATCAGTCGCCCCGGGACAGGGGAGTACGAGCAGTACTTC.

The chain is built from TRBV4-1 and TRBJ2-7, with D perhaps matching TRBD1 or TRBD2 (5 bases each). The CDR3 is 13 amino acids. V lost 4 bases to trimming and J lost 11 bases, with 18 bases between them. Germline V gives CDR1 MGHRA, CDR2 YSYEKL. CDR3 region: CASSPQLGRVKYF. As DNA, the CDR3 is TGCGCCAGCAGCCCCCAACTAGGCAGGGTTAAGTACTTC.

The rearrangement uses TRBV7-2 and TRBJ2-7; 8 bases are a match to TRBD1. CDR1 is SGHTA, CDR2 FQGNSA, per germline. Unmatched junction bases numbered 10, after V lost 4 bases and J lost 2 bases. This CDR3 has 16 residues. Here the CDR3 DNA reads TGTGCCAGCAGCTCATCCGGGACAGGAGAAACCTACGAGCAGTACTTC. Translated: CASSSSGTGETYEQYF.

The chain carries TRBV19 and TRBJ2-1, with 11 nucleotides matching TRBD1. The germline V gene has CDR1 LNHDA and CDR2 SQIVND (reference sequence). The CDR3 spans 16 residues. The trim removed 4 bases at V and 3 bases at J, leaving 5 bases unmatched. CDR3 DNA: TGTGCCAGTAGTAGTGGGACAGGGGGTTACTACAATGAGCAGTTCTTC. It encodes CASSSGTGGYYNEQFF.

This clone was seen only once. CDR3 in amino acids: CASSTGGSQVDEQFF. In DNA form, the CDR3 reads TGTGCCAGCAGTACCGGCGGGAGTCAGGTCGATGAGCAGTTCTTC. The rearrangement joins TRBV9 to TRBJ2-1, with 7 bases matching TRBD2. The trim removed 5 bases at V and 8 bases at J, leaving 13 bases unmatched. Germline CDR1 SGDLS, CDR2 YYNGEE. The CDR3 is 15 amino acids.

The chain carries TRBV27 and TRBJ2-7, with 8 nucleotides matching TRBD1. The CDR3 consists of 16 residues. Per germline, CDR1 MNHEY and CDR2 SMNVEV (reference sequence). The V gene end was trimmed by 2 bases and the J gene end by 2 bases; junction bases not matched to a gene: 8. DNA for the CDR3: TGTGCCAGCAGTTTAGCTGTGGACAGGGCCACCTACGAGCAGTACTTC. Amino acid sequence: CASSLAVDRATYEQYF.

This chain joins TRBV5-1 and TRBJ1-1, with a tentative D call TRBD1 (5 bases). The CDR3 has 16 amino acids. Per germline, CDR1 SGHRS and CDR2 YFSETQ. Trimming left V 2 bases short and J 4 bases short, with 18 bases between. The chain's CDR3 is CASSFRGAGDTTEAFF. CDR3 sequence (DNA): TGCGCCAGCAGCTTTCGAGGGGCGGGGGATACCACTGAAGCTTTCTTT.

The CDR3 region is CATSRDRDKNTEAFF. The CDR3 bases are TGTGCCACCAGCAGAGATAGGGACAAGAACACTGAAGCTTTCTTT. The chain has TRBV15 and TRBJ1-1, with TRBD1 as a possible D gene (6 bases). CDR3 length equals 15 residues. V was shortened by 0 bases and J by 1 base, with 9 bases between the two germline ends. Per the germline V gene, CDR1 is LNHNV and CDR2 is YYDKDF (reference sequence).